The 19 T cell receptor beta chains given below trace back to one sample, sequenced in a study of long-term antiretroviral therapy in people with HIV. Survey-level resolution applied to immunoSEQ assay v3.0. Only in-frame clones appear in the TCRdb table, and some are missing; sequencing was by immunoSEQ multiplex PCR. Of 20,000 or so clones listed, 81% are singletons. The sample consisted of unsorted PBMCs, taken at the start of antiretroviral therapy, before treatment. These receptors were collected from a young woman with HIV.

V gene TRBV10-1 combines with J gene TRBJ2-3, with 11 bases identical to TRBD2. Trimming took 6 bases from V and 4 from J; bases not matched to a gene: 6. Germline-derived CDR1 and CDR2 are WNHNN and SYGVQD (reference sequence). The CDR3 sequence is 15 residues long. The CDR3 sequence: CASSDSGRAADTQYF. CDR3 nucleotide sequence: TGCGCCAGCAGCGATAGCGGGAGGGCCGCAGATACGCAGTATTTT.

A single count supports this clone. CDR3 in amino acids: CASSLTPGEQFF. The CDR3 DNA reads as TGTGCCAGCAGCTTAACACCCGGTGAGCAGTTCTTC. The chain couples TRBV7-3 to TRBJ2-1; D is unresolved. Trimming removed 0 bases from V and 9 bases from J, with 6 bases in between. Germline assignment: CDR1 SGHTA and CDR2 FQGTGA. The CDR3 runs to 12 residues. Filled out from reference TRBV7-3 and TRBJ2-1, the complete variable domain reads GAGVSQTPSNKVTEKGKYVELRCDPISGHTALYWYRQSLGQGPEFLIYFQGTGAADDSGLPNDRFFAVRPEGSVSTLKIQRTERGDSAVYLCASSLTPGEQFFGPGTRLTVL.

This clone qualifies as medium-sized. CDR3 in DNA: TGTGCCAGCAGCTTTACAGGGGGGACGAACACTGAAGCTTTCTTT. Translating gives CASSFTGGTNTEAFF. The V call is TRBV11-2, the J call TRBJ1-1; 8 bases line up with TRBD1. The CDR3 length is 15 residues. Germline V lookup: CDR1 SGHAT, CDR2 FQNNGV. The J segment lost 1 base and the V segment lost 3 bases, leaving 4 bases of the junction unmatched.

The chain couples TRBV6-5 to TRBJ1-1; no definite D call. This CDR3 spans 13 amino acids. V was cut by 5 bases and J by 1 base, with 8 bases left in between. Germline V gene data show CDR1 as MNHEY and CDR2 as SVGAGI. CDR3 in amino acids: CASSPNANTEAFF. The CDR3 region has the DNA TGTGCCAGCAGTCCTAACGCGAACACTGAAGCTTTCTTT.

The CDR3: CASSSDGTPYNEQFF. Here the CDR3 DNA reads TGTGCCAGCAGCTCGGACGGGACACCTTACAATGAGCAGTTCTTC. The chain carries TRBV5-4 and TRBJ2-1; tentatively, D is TRBD1 (6 bases). Germline CDR1 and CDR2: SGHNT and YYREEE (reference sequence). The CDR3 runs 15 residues. V shed 3 bases and J shed 4 bases, with 14 bases lying between them.

The V and J genes are TRBV5-5 and TRBJ2-2; maybe TRBD2 (5 bases). The germline CDR1 and CDR2 sequences are SGHKS and YYEKEE (reference sequence). The CDR3 is 16 residues long. Trimming pared 4 bases from V and 1 base from J, leaving 14 bases between. As DNA, the CDR3 is TGTGCCAGCAGCCCCACCCCGAGGGTGAACACCGGGGAGCTGTTTTTT. Translation: CASSPTPRVNTGELFF. The variable domain in full, with the rest retrieved from reference TRBV5-5 and TRBJ2-2, is DAGVTQSPTHLIKTRGQQVTLRCSPISGHKSVSWYQQVLGQGPQFIFQYYEKEERGRGNFPDRFSARQFPNYSSELNVNALLLGDSALYLCASSPTPRVNTGELFFGEGSRLTVL.

This chain links TRBV9 with TRBJ2-7, with D perhaps TRBD1 (6 bases). Looked up from germline, CDR1 is SGDLS and CDR2 is YYNGEE. The CDR3 length is 15 residues. Trimming pared 0 bases from V and 0 bases from J, leaving 10 bases between. Here the CDR3 reads CASSVGQASSYEQYF. The CDR3 coding sequence is TGTGCCAGCAGCGTAGGACAGGCTAGCTCCTACGAGCAGTACTTC.

The rearrangement joins TRBV5-1 to TRBJ1-1, with a possible D match to TRBD1 (6 bases). CDR1 and CDR2 (germline): SGHRS, YFSETQ. The length of the CDR3 is 13 residues. The ends were cut back, 5 bases at V and 2 bases at J, with 10 bases in the middle. The CDR3 region is CASRWGQNTEAFF. CDR3 coding DNA: TGCGCCAGCAGGTGGGGGCAAAACACTGAAGCTTTCTTT. The full variable domain, completed using reference TRBV5-1 and TRBJ1-1, is KAGVTQTPRYLIKTRGQQVTLSCSPISGHRSVSWYQQTPGQGLQFLFEYFSETQRNKGNFPGRFSGRQFSNSRSEMNVSTLELGDSALYLCASRWGQNTEAFFGQGTRLTVV.

The V and J genes are TRBV2 and TRBJ2-7; 10 nucleotides align to TRBD2. V shed 4 bases, J shed 6 bases, and the junction held 6 bases outside the gene matches. CDR3 length: 14 residues. Germline V gene data show CDR1 as SNHLY and CDR2 as FYNNEI. CDR3 sequence: CASSGVAGGGEQYF. Written as DNA, the CDR3 is TGTGCCAGCAGTGGGGTAGCGGGGGGAGGCGAGCAGTACTTC.

This chain uses TRBV9 with TRBJ2-7, with D tentatively TRBD1 or TRBD2 (6 bases each). The CDR3 is 19 residues long. Germline V lookup: CDR1 SGDLS, CDR2 YYNGEE. Trimming removed 0 bases from V and 3 bases from J, with 25 bases in between. CDR3 in amino acids: CASSVDPGAAFGPLYEQYF. The CDR3, as DNA: TGTGCCAGCAGCGTAGATCCGGGGGCCGCTTTCGGTCCCCTCTACGAGCAGTACTTC.

The CDR3 spells CASSYEGTYEQYF. CDR3 DNA sequence: TGCGCCAGCAGCTATGAGGGAACCTACGAGCAGTACTTC. This chain uses TRBV4-1 with TRBJ2-7; a possible D gene is TRBD2 (5 bases). CDR3 size: 13 residues. CDR1 is MGHRA, CDR2 YSYEKL, per germline. V lost 5 bases to trimming and J lost 2 bases, with 10 bases between them.

This chain links TRBV6-1 with TRBJ2-7; 9 bases are a match to TRBD2. J was trimmed by 7 bases and V by 2 bases; bases with no gene match: 12. The CDR3 totals 16 residues. Germline CDR1 and CDR2: MNHNS and SASEGT. CDR3 in DNA: TGTGCCAGCAGTGAACCTTTAGCGGGGGTATCGGGGGAGCAGTACTTC. Its translation is CASSEPLAGVSGEQYF.

The CDR3 reads CASSPYITNGYTF. In DNA form, the CDR3 reads TGTGCCAGCAGCCCTTACATCACGAATGGCTACACCTTC. The V and J genes are TRBV7-2 and TRBJ1-2, with D unclear. Germline lookup yields CDR1 SGHTA and CDR2 FQGNSA. This CDR3 has 13 residues. V lost 5 bases to trimming and J lost 6 bases, with 13 bases between them.

This chain joins TRBV27 and TRBJ2-7; D is possibly TRBD1 or TRBD2 (5 bases each). Trimming removed 6 bases from V and 1 base from J, with 10 bases in between. Germline-derived CDR1 and CDR2 are MNHEY and SMNVEV (reference sequence). The CDR3 has 13 residues. The CDR3 nucleotides are TGTGCCAGCAGACGGGACGGGTCCTACGAGCAGTACTTC. Its protein product is CASRRDGSYEQYF.

Here the CDR3 DNA reads TGTGCCAGCAGTTACTCGAAGGCCTTAGCCAAAAACATTCAGTACTTC. This translates into CASSYSKALAKNIQYF. The V call is TRBV6-5, the J call TRBJ2-4; D uncertain. The ends were cut back, 0 bases at V and 0 bases at J, with 9 bases in the middle. The CDR3 length is 16 residues. Germline assignment: CDR1 MNHEY and CDR2 SVGAGI.

This chain joins TRBV2 and TRBJ2-1; 7 bases match TRBD2. Trimming at V came to 6 bases and at J to 2 bases, leaving 1 base not matched to a gene. Germline V gives CDR1 SNHLY, CDR2 FYNNEI. CDR3 length: 13 residues. The CDR3 region has the DNA TGTGCCAGCAGCGGGACTACCTACAATGAGCAGTTCTTC. It is translated as CASSGTTYNEQFF.

The rearrangement joins TRBV5-1 to TRBJ2-2; no firm D call. This CDR3 has 16 residues. CDR1 and CDR2 (germline): SGHRS, YFSETQ. Trimming stripped 4 bases from V and 4 bases from J, with 17 bases between. The chain's CDR3 is CASSPDPGRATGELFF. Written as DNA, the CDR3 is TGCGCCAGCAGCCCTGACCCCGGACGGGCCACCGGGGAGCTGTTTTTT.

The chain carries TRBV7-9 and TRBJ2-3; tentatively, D is TRBD2 (5 bases). The CDR3 runs to 15 residues. CDR1 is SEHNR, CDR2 FQNEAQ, per germline (reference sequence). V lost 5 bases, J lost 0 bases, and 12 bases lay in between. For the CDR3, the DNA is TGTGCCAGCAGCCCGACTACGTCTAGCACAGATACGCAGTATTTT. Amino acid sequence: CASSPTTSSTDTQYF.

V and J are TRBV5-1 and TRBJ1-5; D unresolved. Germline-derived CDR1 and CDR2 are SGHRS and YFSETQ. This CDR3 spans 14 amino acids. The germline V and J ends were trimmed by 7 bases and 5 bases, with 16 bases remaining between them. CDR3 bases: TGCGCCAGCCGGCGAGATCCTCTAGATCAGCCCCAGCATTTT. Translated, it gives CASRRDPLDQPQHF.